This T cell receptor (beta chain) was retrieved from a study of T cells after yellow fever vaccination. About the research overall: The authors prepared low-cell-number fractions using SMART-Seq v4 Ultra Low Input.

Trimming cost V 8 bases and J 4 bases, with 14 bases left between them. CDR1 SNHLY and CDR2 FYNNEI come from the germline V gene. CDR3 size: 13 residues. The study's findings and limits: Primary-vaccination clones mostly resurfaced post-booster (about 95% CD4, around 88% CD8). Overall, a small share of clonotypes was seen in both CD4 and CD8 compartments.

The TCR cDNA carried a universal primer site and UMIs from 5'RACE template switching. TCRdb re-called the 5' RACE reads with MiXCR, one entry per CDR3 protein. Among 300,000 or so distinct CDR3 sequences listed, around 10% were seen once. In the case of this clonotype: Its antigen is unidentified.

The chain is built from TRBV2 and TRBJ2-5; a possible D gene is TRBD2 (6 bases). This TCR was sampled from a man younger than 35 who received the YFV17D yellow fever vaccine. This sample comprised CD4+ T cells sorted from PBMCs, obtained 5 days after the yellow fever booster vaccination. CDR3 in amino acids: CASGRQPGETQYF. The CDR3 DNA sequence: TGTGCCAGCGGGAGGCAGCCCGGAGAGACCCAGTACTTC. Full variable domain (remainder filled in from reference TRBV2 and TRBJ2-5): EPEVTQTPSHQVTQMGQEVILRCVPISNHLYFYWYRQILGQKVEFLVSFYNNEISEKSEIFDDQFSVERPDGSNFTLKIRSTKLEDSAMYFCASGRQPGETQYFGPGTRLLVL.